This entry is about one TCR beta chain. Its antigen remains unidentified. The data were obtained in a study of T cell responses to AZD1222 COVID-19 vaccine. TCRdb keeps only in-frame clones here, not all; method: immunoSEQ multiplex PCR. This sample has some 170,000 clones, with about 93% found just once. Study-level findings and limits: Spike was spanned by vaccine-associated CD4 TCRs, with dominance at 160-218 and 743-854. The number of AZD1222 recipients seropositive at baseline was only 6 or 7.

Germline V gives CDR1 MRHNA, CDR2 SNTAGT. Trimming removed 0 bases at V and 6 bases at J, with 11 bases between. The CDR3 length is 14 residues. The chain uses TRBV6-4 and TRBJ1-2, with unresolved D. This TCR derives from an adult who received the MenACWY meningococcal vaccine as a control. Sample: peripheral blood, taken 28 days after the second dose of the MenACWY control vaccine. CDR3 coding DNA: TGTGCCAGCAGTGACTCGAAAAGGCGGGATGGCTACACCTTC. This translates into CASSDSKRRDGYTF.